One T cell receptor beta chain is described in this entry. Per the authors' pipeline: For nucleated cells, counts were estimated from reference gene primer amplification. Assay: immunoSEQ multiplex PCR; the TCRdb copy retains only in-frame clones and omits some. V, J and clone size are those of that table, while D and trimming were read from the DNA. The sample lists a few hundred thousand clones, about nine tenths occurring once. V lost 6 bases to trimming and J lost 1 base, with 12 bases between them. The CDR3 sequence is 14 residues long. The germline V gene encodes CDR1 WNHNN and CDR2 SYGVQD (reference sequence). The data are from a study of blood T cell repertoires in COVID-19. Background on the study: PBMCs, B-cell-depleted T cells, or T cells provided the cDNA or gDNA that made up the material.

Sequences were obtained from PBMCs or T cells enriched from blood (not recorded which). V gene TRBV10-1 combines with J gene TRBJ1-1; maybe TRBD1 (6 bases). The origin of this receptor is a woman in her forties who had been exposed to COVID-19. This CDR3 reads CASSRGAENTEAFF. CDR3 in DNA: TGCGCCAGCAGCCGGGGGGCAGAGAACACTGAAGCTTTCTTT.